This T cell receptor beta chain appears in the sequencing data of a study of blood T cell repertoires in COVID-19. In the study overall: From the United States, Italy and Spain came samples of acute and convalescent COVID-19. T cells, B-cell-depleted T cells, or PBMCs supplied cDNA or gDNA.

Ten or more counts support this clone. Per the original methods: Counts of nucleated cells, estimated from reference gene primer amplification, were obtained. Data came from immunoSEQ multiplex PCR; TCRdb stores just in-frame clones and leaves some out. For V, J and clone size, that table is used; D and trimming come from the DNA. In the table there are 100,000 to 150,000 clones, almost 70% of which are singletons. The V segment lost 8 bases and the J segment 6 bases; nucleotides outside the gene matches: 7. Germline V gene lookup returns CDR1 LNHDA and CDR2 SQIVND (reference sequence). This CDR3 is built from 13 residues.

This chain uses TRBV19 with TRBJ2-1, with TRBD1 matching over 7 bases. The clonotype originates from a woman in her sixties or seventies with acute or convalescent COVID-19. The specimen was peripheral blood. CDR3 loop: CASGTGALNEQFF. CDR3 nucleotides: TGTGCCAGTGGAACAGGGGCGCTCAATGAGCAGTTCTTC.